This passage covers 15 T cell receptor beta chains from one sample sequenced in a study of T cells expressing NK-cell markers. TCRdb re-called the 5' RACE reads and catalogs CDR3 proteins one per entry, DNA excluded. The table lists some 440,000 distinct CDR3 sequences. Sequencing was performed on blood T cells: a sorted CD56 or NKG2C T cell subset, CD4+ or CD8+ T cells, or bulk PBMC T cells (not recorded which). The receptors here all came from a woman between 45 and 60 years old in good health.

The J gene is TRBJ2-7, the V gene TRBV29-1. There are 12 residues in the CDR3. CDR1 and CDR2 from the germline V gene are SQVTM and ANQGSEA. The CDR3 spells CSAEDGSYEQYF.

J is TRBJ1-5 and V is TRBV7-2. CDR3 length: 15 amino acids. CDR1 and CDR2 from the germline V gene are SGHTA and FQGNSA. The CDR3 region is CASSQSRGWDQPQHF.

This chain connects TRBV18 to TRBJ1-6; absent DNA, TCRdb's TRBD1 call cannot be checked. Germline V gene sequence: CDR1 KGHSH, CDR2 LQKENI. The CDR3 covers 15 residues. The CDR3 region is CASSPIGTDNSPLHF.

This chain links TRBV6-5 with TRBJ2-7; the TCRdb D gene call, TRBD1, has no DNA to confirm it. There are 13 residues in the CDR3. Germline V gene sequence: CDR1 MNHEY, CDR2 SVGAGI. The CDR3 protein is CAARQGVSYEQYF.

CDR3 residues: CSAIVEGSQPQHF. This rearrangement joins TRBV20-1 to TRBJ1-5; without DNA, the TCRdb call of TRBD1 cannot be checked. The CDR3 totals 13 residues. Looked up from germline, CDR1 is DFQATT and CDR2 is SNEGSKA (reference sequence).

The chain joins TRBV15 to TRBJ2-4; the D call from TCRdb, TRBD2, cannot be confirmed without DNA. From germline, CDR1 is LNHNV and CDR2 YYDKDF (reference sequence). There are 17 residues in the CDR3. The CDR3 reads CATSSPTRTGRGNIQYF.

CDR3 loop: CASSHPITGGGLPQHF. J is TRBJ1-5 and V is TRBV4-1; absent DNA, TCRdb's TRBD1 call cannot be checked. CDR1 is MGHRA, CDR2 YSYEKL, per germline. The length of the CDR3 is 16 residues.

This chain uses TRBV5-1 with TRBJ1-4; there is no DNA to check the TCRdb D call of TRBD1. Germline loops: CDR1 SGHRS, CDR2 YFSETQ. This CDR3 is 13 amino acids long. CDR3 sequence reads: CASSPLEGEKLFF.

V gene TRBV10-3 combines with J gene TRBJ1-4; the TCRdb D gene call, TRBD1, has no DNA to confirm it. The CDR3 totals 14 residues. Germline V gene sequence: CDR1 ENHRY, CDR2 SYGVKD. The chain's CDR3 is CAIRETELGGKLFF.

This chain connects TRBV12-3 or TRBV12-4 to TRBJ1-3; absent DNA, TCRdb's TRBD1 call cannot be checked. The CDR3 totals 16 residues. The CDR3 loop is CASSSRQGAIGNTIYF.

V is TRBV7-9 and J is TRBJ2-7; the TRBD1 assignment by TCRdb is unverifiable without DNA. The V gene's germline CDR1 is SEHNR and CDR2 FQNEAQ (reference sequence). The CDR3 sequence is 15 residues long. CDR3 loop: CASSPHPGQGDEQYF.

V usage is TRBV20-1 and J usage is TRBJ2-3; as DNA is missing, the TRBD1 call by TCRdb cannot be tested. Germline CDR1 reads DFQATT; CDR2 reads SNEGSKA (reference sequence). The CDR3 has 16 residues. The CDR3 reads CSARVPKVGVVDTQYF.

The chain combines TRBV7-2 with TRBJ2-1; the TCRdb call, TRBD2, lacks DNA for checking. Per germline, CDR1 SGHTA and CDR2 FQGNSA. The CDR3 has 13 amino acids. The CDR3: CASSSMEGGRQFF.

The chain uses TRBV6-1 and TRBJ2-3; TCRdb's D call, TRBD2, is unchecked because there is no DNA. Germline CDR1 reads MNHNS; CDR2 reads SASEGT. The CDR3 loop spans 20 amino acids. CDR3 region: CASSARLAGGPMSRGDTQYF.

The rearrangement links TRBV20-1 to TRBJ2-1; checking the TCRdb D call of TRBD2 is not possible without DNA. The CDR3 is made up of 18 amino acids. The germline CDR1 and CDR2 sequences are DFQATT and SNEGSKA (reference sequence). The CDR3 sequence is CSASSVGLAGVSYNEQFF.